These 30 T cell receptor beta chains were sequenced from one sample in a study of identical twins. Using its own MiXCR run on the 5' RACE reads, TCRdb lists one record per CDR3 protein. There are 400,000 to 550,000 distinct CDR3 sequences in the sample; approximately 14% occur only once, and approximately 0.98% lies in the top ten. The sample was also reused in another study, on yellow fever vaccine responses in identical twins.

The material sequenced was CD4+ T cells sorted from blood. These receptors all come from a woman aged 18-29 years in good health.

This clonotype appeared a few times. Here the CDR3 reads CASSLAPGTGGKNEQFF. As DNA, the CDR3 is TGTGCCAGCAGCTTGGCTCCCGGGACAGGGGGGAAAAATGAGCAGTTCTTC. The V call is TRBV5-4, the J call TRBJ2-1, with TRBD1 matching 11 bases. The V segment lost 0 bases and the J segment 7 bases; nucleotides outside the gene matches: 9. Germline V gene sequence: CDR1 SGHNT, CDR2 YYREEE (reference sequence). This CDR3 region has 17 residues.

This clonotype came up many times. The chain employs TRBV12-3 or TRBV12-4 and TRBJ2-2; D might be TRBD2 (5 bases). The CDR3 length is 14 residues. Trimming cost V 3 bases and J 5 bases, with 10 bases left between them. DNA of the CDR3: TGTGCCAGCAGTTTCCATTTAGCGACCGGGGAGCTGTTTTTT. This codes for CASSFHLATGELFF.

The CDR3 DNA reads TGTGCCAGCAGTTCCCGACAGGGGCGAGCCTACGAGCAGTACTTC. It codes for CASSSRQGRAYEQYF. The chain joins TRBV12-3 or TRBV12-4 to TRBJ2-7; 8 bases line up with TRBD1. V gave up 4 bases and J gave up 2 bases; unmatched junction bases: 7. The CDR3 has 15 amino acids.

V gene TRBV10-3 combines with J gene TRBJ2-1; perhaps D is TRBD1 or TRBD2 (5 bases each). The V end lost 4 bases, the J end lost 7 bases, and 8 bases lay between the germline ends. From germline, CDR1 is ENHRY and CDR2 SYGVKD. The CDR3 is 12 residues long. CDR3 amino acids: CAISVGENEQFF. CDR3 bases: TGTGCCATCAGTGTGGGGGAAAATGAGCAGTTCTTC.

This clonotype was recorded a few times. The genes are TRBV6-1 and TRBJ2-1; unclear D gene. The CDR3 has 15 amino acids. The ends were cut back, 6 bases at V and 5 bases at J, with 17 bases in the middle. The V gene's germline CDR1 is MNHNS and CDR2 SASEGT. The CDR3 protein is CASRPTRVWDNEQFF. For the CDR3, the DNA is TGTGCCAGCAGGCCCACCCGGGTTTGGGACAATGAGCAGTTCTTC.

The sample holds many counts of this clonotype. The rearrangement links TRBV29-1 to TRBJ2-3; D might be TRBD2 (6 bases). Trimming left V 6 bases short and J 0 bases short, with 16 bases between. The CDR3 has 15 residues. CDR1 and CDR2 from the germline V gene are SQVTM and ANQGSEA. The CDR3 spells CSVLGLSASTDTQYF. CDR3 coding DNA: TGCAGCGTCTTGGGACTCAGTGCTAGCACAGATACGCAGTATTTT.

This clonotype occurred a few times. The chain is built from TRBV7-9 and TRBJ1-2, with a weak D call TRBD1 (6 bases). Germline V CDR1 and CDR2: SEHNR, FQNEAQ (reference sequence). This CDR3 spans 12 amino acids. V was cut by 4 bases and J by 8 bases, with 11 bases left in between. CDR3 bases: TGTGCCAGCAGCTGGACAGTTGGGGGCTACACCTTC. Translation: CASSWTVGGYTF. Variable domain in full (rest from reference TRBV7-9 and TRBJ1-2): DTGVSQNPRHKITKRGQNVTFRCDPISEHNRLYWYRQTLGQGPEFLTYFQNEAQLEKSRLLSDRFSAERPKGSFSTLEIQRTEQGDSAMYLCASSWTVGGYTFGSGTRLTVV.

In this sample, this clonotype turned up many times. The V gene is TRBV2, the J gene TRBJ2-2; 9 nucleotides line up with TRBD2. Germline CDR1 SNHLY, CDR2 FYNNEI. V lost 4 bases to trimming and J lost 2 bases; unmatched junction nucleotides: 5. The CDR3 is made up of 16 amino acids. CDR3 sequence reads: CASSGRLAENTGELFF. In nucleotides, the CDR3 is TGTGCCAGCAGTGGTCGACTAGCGGAAAACACCGGGGAGCTGTTTTTT. Full variable domain (missing parts from reference TRBV2 and TRBJ2-2): EPEVTQTPSHQVTQMGQEVILRCVPISNHLYFYWYRQILGQKVEFLVSFYNNEISEKSEIFDDQFSVERPDGSNFTLKIRSTKLEDSAMYFCASSGRLAENTGELFFGEGSRLTVL.

This clonotype was counted a few times. The gene calls are TRBV15 and TRBJ2-1; 7 bases agree with TRBD2. Germline loops: CDR1 LNHNV, CDR2 YYDKDF (reference sequence). The CDR3 has 15 residues. Trimming cost V 1 base and J 6 bases; bases outside gene matches: 6. The CDR3 DNA reads as TGTGCCACCAGCAGAGTGGCGGGAGCGAGCAATGAGCAGTTCTTC. Encoded protein: CATSRVAGASNEQFF.

The chain employs TRBV30 and TRBJ1-5; D unresolved. Germline V gene data show CDR1 as GTSNPN and CDR2 as SVGIG (reference sequence). The CDR3 is 14 amino acids. The ends were cut back, 0 bases at V and 1 base at J, with 7 bases in the middle. In DNA, the CDR3 is TGTGCCTGGAGTGTACGTGGGAGCAATCAGCCCCAGCATTTT. Protein product: CAWSVRGSNQPQHF.

This clonotype was observed a handful of times. CDR3 amino acids: CAGLRGSTYEQYF. Here the CDR3 DNA reads TGTGCCGGATTGAGAGGGAGTACCTACGAGCAGTACTTC. V usage is TRBV30 and J usage is TRBJ2-7; tentatively, D is TRBD2 (5 bases). The CDR3 covers 13 residues. Germline values: CDR1 GTSNPN, CDR2 SVGIG (reference sequence). Trimming pared 8 bases from V and 2 bases from J, leaving 16 bases between.

This chain joins TRBV28 and TRBJ2-6; tentative D call: TRBD1 (6 bases). Germline-derived CDR1 and CDR2 are MDHEN and SYDVKM. V lost 6 bases to trimming and J lost 3 bases, with 9 bases between them. The CDR3 runs 14 residues. This chain's CDR3 is CASSAGVGANVLTF. The CDR3 DNA reads as TGTGCCAGCAGCGCAGGGGTTGGGGCCAACGTCCTGACTTTC.

This clonotype was seen a few times. The chain carries TRBV7-2 and TRBJ1-1; tentatively, D is TRBD1 (5 bases). Trimming cost V 2 bases and J 1 base, with 11 bases left between them. This CDR3 comprises 15 residues. Per the germline V gene, CDR1 is SGHTA and CDR2 is FQGNSA. In DNA form, the CDR3 reads TGTGCCAGCAGCTTACTCGGAGGGGCGAACACTGAAGCTTTCTTT. Encoded protein: CASSLLGGANTEAFF.

A few counts support this clonotype. The rearrangement uses TRBV5-6 and TRBJ2-2; 8 positions agree with TRBD2. J lost 5 bases, V lost 1 base, and 7 bases had no gene match. The CDR3 runs to 16 residues. The germline V gene has CDR1 SGHDT and CDR2 YYEEEE. CDR3: CASSLPAGVNTGELFF. The CDR3 nucleotides read TGTGCCAGCAGCTTGCCAGCGGGAGTTAATACCGGGGAGCTGTTTTTT.

The chain uses TRBV7-9 and TRBJ1-4; unclear D gene. Germline lookup yields CDR1 SEHNR and CDR2 FQNEAQ (reference sequence). Trimming pared 2 bases from V and 5 bases from J, leaving 12 bases between. This CDR3 contains 15 residues. The CDR3 is CASSLLWSVNEKLFF. The CDR3 coding sequence is TGTGCCAGCAGCTTATTGTGGAGCGTGAATGAAAAACTGTTTTTT. The full variable domain, with the rest looked up from reference TRBV7-9 and TRBJ1-4, is DTGVSQNPRHKITKRGQNVTFRCDPISEHNRLYWYRQTLGQGPEFLTYFQNEAQLEKSRLLSDRFSAERPKGSFSTLEIQRTEQGDSAMYLCASSLLWSVNEKLFFGSGTQLSVL.

This clonotype was counted at least ten times. The chain uses TRBV12-3 or TRBV12-4 and TRBJ2-7, with TRBD2 identical over 7 bases. This CDR3 comprises 14 residues. V shed 6 bases and J 0 bases; nucleotides not matched to a gene: 5. The CDR3 here is CASSRTSLSYEQYF. The DNA for the CDR3 is TGTGCCAGCAGCAGGACTAGTCTCTCCTACGAGCAGTACTTC.

This clonotype was detected a few times. Possible read error: a much larger clone is one base away. CDR3 bases: TGCAGCGTTGAGCCTAGCGGGTGCTTCGAGCAGTACTTC. It encodes CSVEPSGCFEQYF. The chain combines TRBV29-1 with TRBJ2-7; the match to TRBD2 covers 8 bases. This CDR3 is 13 amino acids long. Germline CDR1 and CDR2: SQVTM and ANQGSEA. V lost 3 bases and J lost 6; bases outside the gene matches: 7.

This clonotype was seen a few times. The chain is built from TRBV7-2 and TRBJ2-7; D unclear. The CDR3 spans 14 residues. The germline CDR1 and CDR2 sequences are SGHTA and FQGNSA. V lost 5 bases and J lost 2, with 13 bases in between. CDR3 DNA: TGTGCCAGCAGCGTAACGCCCGGACCCTACGAGCAGTACTTC. Its protein product is CASSVTPGPYEQYF.

This clonotype was recorded at least ten times. V and J are TRBV14 and TRBJ2-1; no reliable D call. The CDR3 extends over 13 amino acids. Germline loops: CDR1 SGHDN, CDR2 FVKESK. V was clipped by 4 bases and J by 3 bases, with 7 bases between them. The CDR3 bases are TGTGCCAGCAGCCTTTCCTTCTACAATGAGCAGTTCTTC. It translates to CASSLSFYNEQFF.

As regards this clonotype: The junction differs from germline at one of its ends, possibly a read error. The chain joins TRBV7-7 to TRBJ2-1, with D maybe TRBD1 (5 bases). The CDR3 has 12 residues. CDR1 SSHAT and CDR2 FNYEAQ come from the germline V gene (reference sequence). Here the CDR3 DNA reads TGTGCTAGCAAGTCCTCCTGGGGCGAGCAGTTCTTC. Translation: CASKSSWGEQFF.

This clonotype was recorded only once. The rearrangement joins TRBV2 to TRBJ2-3; the match to TRBD2 covers 7 bases. V trimming: 7 bases; J trimming: 4 bases; junction bases outside the gene matches: 14. Germline V gene sequence: CDR1 SNHLY, CDR2 FYNNEI. CDR3 length: 16 residues. The CDR3 protein is CASIKLFSGGSDTQYF. The CDR3 nucleotides read TGTGCCAGCATCAAATTATTCTCGGGGGGTTCAGATACGCAGTATTTT.

In its sample, this clonotype was seen a few times. J is TRBJ2-2 and V is TRBV6-2 or TRBV6-3, with TRBD1 matching 7 bases. Germline CDR1 reads MNHEY; CDR2 reads SVGEGT. The J segment lost 4 bases and the V segment lost 4 bases, leaving 9 bases of the junction unmatched. CDR3 size: 16 residues. Written as DNA, the CDR3 is TGTGCCAGCAGTTGGACAGGATTTGCGGGCACCGGGGAGCTGTTTTTT. Translating it yields CASSWTGFAGTGELFF.

The chain couples TRBV27 to TRBJ1-1; 7 bases agree with TRBD1. Unmatched junction bases numbered 6, after V lost 8 bases and J lost 0 bases. The CDR3 runs 14 residues. Germline V gene data show CDR1 as MNHEY and CDR2 as SMNVEV (reference sequence). The CDR3 nucleotides read TGTGCCAGCCAAGGACAGGCGATGAACACTGAAGCTTTCTTT. Translation gives CASQGQAMNTEAFF.

This clonotype was observed at least ten times. The rearrangement links TRBV12-3 or TRBV12-4 to TRBJ2-7; the match to TRBD2 covers 11 bases. J lost 3 bases, V lost 1 base, and 5 bases had no gene match. The CDR3 extends over 16 amino acids. DNA of the CDR3: TGTGCCAGCAGTTTAGGTAGCGGGAGGGCCAGCTACGAGCAGTACTTC. Amino acid sequence: CASSLGSGRASYEQYF.

The chain recombines TRBV7-2 with TRBJ1-1; D not resolved. The CDR3 totals 13 residues. CDR1 is SGHTA and CDR2 is FQGNSA in the germline V gene. V shed 3 bases and J shed 5 bases, with 10 bases lying between them. DNA of the CDR3: TGTGCCAGCAGCTTTAAGCCGCTGACTGAAGCTTTCTTT. It translates to CASSFKPLTEAFF.

This clonotype occurred many times. This chain connects TRBV15 to TRBJ2-4, with TRBD1 matching 7 bases. This CDR3 is built from 16 residues. V shed 5 bases and J 1 base; nucleotides not matched to a gene: 8. Germline assignment: CDR1 LNHNV and CDR2 YYDKDF (reference sequence). CDR3 sequence (DNA): TGTGCCACCAGCCGGATCCTACAGGGGGCCAAAAACATTCAGTACTTC. Translating it yields CATSRILQGAKNIQYF. The complete variable domain, with remaining parts taken from reference TRBV15 and TRBJ2-4, reads DAMVIQNPRYQVTQFGKPVTLSCSQTLNHNVMYWYQQKSSQAPKLLFHYYDKDFNNEADTPDNFQSRRPNTSFCFLDIRSPGLGDTAMYLCATSRILQGAKNIQYFGAGTRLSVL.

This clonotype was seen a few times. This sequence joins TRBV5-1 and TRBJ2-5, with D unresolved. The CDR3 is 13 amino acids. The germline V and J ends were trimmed by 0 bases and 7 bases, with 10 bases remaining between them. In germline, CDR1 is SGHRS, CDR2 YFSETQ. The CDR3 is CASSLDGEGTQYF. DNA for the CDR3: TGCGCCAGCAGCTTGGATGGAGAAGGGACCCAGTACTTC. Together with reference TRBV5-1 and TRBJ2-5, the CDR3 gives the full variable domain: KAGVTQTPRYLIKTRGQQVTLSCSPISGHRSVSWYQQTPGQGLQFLFEYFSETQRNKGNFPGRFSGRQFSNSRSEMNVSTLELGDSALYLCASSLDGEGTQYFGPGTRLLVL.

Only a few counts were recorded for this clonotype. J is TRBJ2-2 and V is TRBV3-1, with TRBD1 matching over 11 bases. The junction had 8 bases not matched to a gene; V was cut back by 4 bases and J by 7 bases. CDR1 and CDR2 from the germline V gene are LGHDT and YNNKEL (reference sequence). The CDR3 extends over 16 amino acids. Written as DNA, the CDR3 is TGTGCCAGCAGCCTGGGACAGGGGGTCGGGAACGGGGAGCTGTTTTTT. This gives the protein CASSLGQGVGNGELFF.

This clonotype was observed a few times. The CDR3 region is CSVAPGRKGISDEQYF. DNA of the CDR3: TGCAGCGTTGCCCCGGGCCGCAAAGGGATTTCGGACGAGCAGTACTTC. The J gene is TRBJ2-7, the V gene TRBV29-1; D is ambiguous. Germline assignment: CDR1 SQVTM and CDR2 ANQGSEA. Trimming pared 4 bases from V and 5 bases from J, leaving 24 bases between. The CDR3 has 16 amino acids.

This clonotype has only one observation. The chain combines TRBV7-2 with TRBJ2-3, with D perhaps TRBD2 (6 bases). The germline CDR1 and CDR2 sequences are SGHTA and FQGNSA. The CDR3 consists of 15 residues. V was trimmed by 2 bases and J by 0 bases, leaving 9 bases between them. The CDR3 here is CASSLRGKSTDTQYF. DNA of the CDR3: TGTGCCAGCAGCTTACGCGGGAAGAGCACAGATACGCAGTATTTT.